This TCR beta chain was recorded in a study of shared clonotypes between healthy human individuals. In replicate PCRs of sorted subsets, roughly 210 ng DNA, approximately 30,000 T cell genomes, was used. This table comes from immunoSEQ multiplex PCR, and its TCRdb copy is limited to in-frame clones, with some not included. The profile shows 2 million to 3 million clones, over 85% of them singletons. Germline values: CDR1 SGHRS, CDR2 YFSETQ. The V and J ends lost 5 bases and 0 bases respectively, with 11 bases between them. There are 14 residues in the CDR3. The sequence derives from a man aged 18 to 30 in good health. Some clones in this sample may be carry-over from other donors' samples. Source material: naive CD4+ T cells from PBMCs. Subset meaning: CD45RA+ positively selected. V usage is TRBV5-1 and J usage is TRBJ1-1, with no clear D. CDR3 residues: CASSRDNMNTEAFF. CDR3 DNA: TGCGCCAGCAGTAGGGATAACATGAACACTGAAGCTTTCTTT.